This T cell receptor beta chain was recovered during a study of blood T cells in healthy people across ages. The use of a sample-barcoded 5' primer and a J-beta primer mix characterized a second PCR of roughly 6 to 12 cycles. Each of the samples gave a minimum of 2.5 million paired-end reads that contained CDR3. TCRdb fed the 5' RACE reads into MiXCR, producing one record per CDR3 protein. The sample has some 940,000 distinct CDR3 sequences, 25% to 35% seen once; the top ten hold 10% to 13%. This sample was shared with a second study, whose subject was T cells of mothers and their children. In that study: The yield was over 8.5 million TCR beta CDR3 reads from each mother and approximately 3 million from each child. It was found that thymic selection shapes TCR recombination output similarly in related and unrelated pairs.

The source material was blood. This TCR was recovered from a woman aged 40 to 50 in good health.

In DNA, the CDR3 is TGTGCCAGCAGCTTGCTGTGGACACCAACCGGGGAGCTGTTTTTT. This codes for CASSLLWTPTGELFF. This chain links TRBV5-5 with TRBJ2-2, with a weak D call TRBD1 (5 bases). Deletions cut 1 base from V and 5 bases from J, with 12 bases between. Germline V gene sequence: CDR1 SGHKS, CDR2 YYEKEE (reference sequence). CDR3 length: 15 amino acids.